This T cell receptor beta chain appears in the sequencing data of a study of beta chain features in type 1 diabetes. Only one heparinised blood draw was taken per donor, and its volume averaged about 116 mL. The purity of all sorted populations exceeded 95%. The germline V gene encodes CDR1 SGHRS and CDR2 YFSETQ. The V and J ends lost 4 bases and 5 bases respectively, with 15 bases between them. The CDR3 covers 15 residues. Sequencing targeted expressed TCRB transcripts, as all isolated RNA had been reverse transcribed. Clones were sequenced by immunoSEQ multiplex PCR, and TCRdb holds only the in-frame ones, with some missing. The profile shows 160,000 or so clones, 8% to 9.5% of them singletons. The study's findings and limits: When Type 1 diabetes patients were examined, their TCRB CDR3s proved moderately but significantly shorter in all four CD4+ subsets. A pattern of fewer insertions and more deletions at VDJ junctions was seen in type 1 diabetes patients.

This clone was observed a few times. Its antigen is as yet unknown. Sequencing input: central memory CD4+ T cells from blood. V usage is TRBV5-1 and J usage is TRBJ1-4; perhaps TRBD1 as D (6 bases). The sequence derives from a woman between 18 and 29 years old with type 1 diabetes. CDR3 bases: TGCGCCAGCAGCCGACTCGGACAGCAGAATGAAAAACTGTTTTTT. Its translation: CASSRLGQQNEKLFF.